This T cell receptor beta chain was sequenced in a study of CD8+CD57+ T cells in acquired aplastic anemia. This clonotype was found a few times. The antigen remains unidentified. The V and J ends lost 3 bases and 2 bases respectively, with 11 bases between them. This CDR3 region has 14 residues. Germline CDR1 is SNHLY and CDR2 is FYNNEI. Overall study results and limits: Patients and controls had in common twenty-nine CD8+ CDR3 sequences.

Genomic DNA constituted the template upon which TCR beta VDJ and CDR3 profiling was performed. One entry per CDR3 protein, called by TCRdb with MiXCR from the reads. Of around 250,000 distinct CDR3 sequences detected, 55% to 60% appear once; the ten largest clones hold roughly 8%. This sequence originates from a human donor with severe aplastic anemia or a healthy control (not recorded which). The sample was sorted CD4+, CD8+, or CD8+CD57+ T cells (not recorded which) from PBMCs. The chain joins TRBV2 to TRBJ2-7; maybe TRBD1 (6 bases). This CDR3 is CASSELTGAYEQYF. The CDR3 DNA reads TGTGCCAGCAGTGAGTTGACAGGAGCCTACGAGCAGTACTTC.